Described below is a single TCR beta chain sequence and its context. Assay: immunoSEQ multiplex PCR; the TCRdb copy retains only in-frame clones and omits some. The sample holds approximately 61,000 clones; over 75% are singletons and the top ten take 1.5% to 2%. These data come from a study of T cell changes during pregnancy in multiple sclerosis. V was clipped by 0 bases and J by 5 bases, with 7 bases between them. The CDR3 loop spans 13 amino acids. Germline CDR1 is MNHEY and CDR2 is SMNVEV (reference sequence). The origin of this receptor is a female donor with multiple sclerosis, enrolled in a pregnancy study. This chain connects TRBV27 to TRBJ1-1; D possibly corresponds to TRBD1 (5 bases). Sequences were derived from peripheral blood, sampled in the first trimester of pregnancy. The DNA for the CDR3 is TGTGCCAGCAGTTTATCGGGGGGAACTGAAGCTTTCTTT. Translating gives CASSLSGGTEAFF.